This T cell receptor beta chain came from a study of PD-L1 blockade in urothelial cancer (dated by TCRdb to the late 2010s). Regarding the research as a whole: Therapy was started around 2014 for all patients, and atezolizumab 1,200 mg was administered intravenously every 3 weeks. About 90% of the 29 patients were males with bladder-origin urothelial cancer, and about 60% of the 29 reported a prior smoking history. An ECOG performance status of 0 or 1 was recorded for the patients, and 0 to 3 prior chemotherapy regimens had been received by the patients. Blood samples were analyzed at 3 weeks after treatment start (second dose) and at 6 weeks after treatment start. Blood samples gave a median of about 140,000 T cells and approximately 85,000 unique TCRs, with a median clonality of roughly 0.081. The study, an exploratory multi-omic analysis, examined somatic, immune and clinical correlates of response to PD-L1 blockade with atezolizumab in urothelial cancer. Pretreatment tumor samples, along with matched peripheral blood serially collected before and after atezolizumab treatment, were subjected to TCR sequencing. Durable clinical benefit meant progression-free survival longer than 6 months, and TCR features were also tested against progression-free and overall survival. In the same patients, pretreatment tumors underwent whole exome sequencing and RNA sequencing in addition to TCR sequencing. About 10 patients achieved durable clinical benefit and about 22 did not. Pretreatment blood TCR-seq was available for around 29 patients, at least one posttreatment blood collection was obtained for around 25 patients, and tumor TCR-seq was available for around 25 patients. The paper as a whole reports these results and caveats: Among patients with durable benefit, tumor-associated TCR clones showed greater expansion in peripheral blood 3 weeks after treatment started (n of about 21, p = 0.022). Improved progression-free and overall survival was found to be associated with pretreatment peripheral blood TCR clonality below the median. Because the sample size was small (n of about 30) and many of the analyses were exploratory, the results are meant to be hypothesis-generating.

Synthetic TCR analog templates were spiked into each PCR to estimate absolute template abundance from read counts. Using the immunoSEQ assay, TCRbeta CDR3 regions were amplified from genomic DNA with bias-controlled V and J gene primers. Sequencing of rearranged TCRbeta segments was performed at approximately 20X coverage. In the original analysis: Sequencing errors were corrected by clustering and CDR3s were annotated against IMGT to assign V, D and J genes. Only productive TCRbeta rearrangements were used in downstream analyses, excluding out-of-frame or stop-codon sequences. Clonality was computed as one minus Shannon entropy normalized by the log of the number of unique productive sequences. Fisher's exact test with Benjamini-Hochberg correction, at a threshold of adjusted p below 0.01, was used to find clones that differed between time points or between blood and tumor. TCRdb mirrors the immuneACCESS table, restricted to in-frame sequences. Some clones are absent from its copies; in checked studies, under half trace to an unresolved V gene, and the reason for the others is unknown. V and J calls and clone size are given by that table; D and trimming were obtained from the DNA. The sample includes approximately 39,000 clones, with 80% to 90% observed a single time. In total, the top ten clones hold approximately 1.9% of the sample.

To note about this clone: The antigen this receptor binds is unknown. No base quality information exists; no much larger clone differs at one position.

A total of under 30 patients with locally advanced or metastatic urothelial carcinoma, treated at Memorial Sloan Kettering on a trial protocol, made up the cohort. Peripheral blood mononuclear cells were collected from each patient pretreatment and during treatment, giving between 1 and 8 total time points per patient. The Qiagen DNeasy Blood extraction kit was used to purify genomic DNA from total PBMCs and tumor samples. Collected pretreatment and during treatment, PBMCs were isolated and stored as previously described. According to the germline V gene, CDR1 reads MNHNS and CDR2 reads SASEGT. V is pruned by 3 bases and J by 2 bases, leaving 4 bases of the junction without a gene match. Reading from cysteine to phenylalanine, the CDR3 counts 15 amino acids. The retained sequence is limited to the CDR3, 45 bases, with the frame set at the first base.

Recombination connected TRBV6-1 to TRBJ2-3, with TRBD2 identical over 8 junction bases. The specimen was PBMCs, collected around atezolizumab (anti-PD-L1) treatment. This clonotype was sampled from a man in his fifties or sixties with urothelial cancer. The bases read TGTGCCAGCAGTGATACTAGCGGACCCACAGATACGCAGTATTTT. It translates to CASSDTSGPTDTQYF.